The TCR beta chain under discussion was sequenced for a study of regulatory T cells in long-lasting Graves disease. About the study: Antithyroid drug use was under 3 months in newly diagnosed Graves' patients. Overall study results and limits: Peripheral blood alone, not thyroid tissue, underwent study. Limited samples may have lowered accuracy.

A remark on this clonotype: Its antigen is still unknown.

Germline assignment: CDR1 LNHDA and CDR2 SQIVND (reference sequence). With V trimmed by 4 bases and J by 5 bases, 4 bases remained unmatched. The CDR3 consists of 13 residues. Investigators prepared the TCR beta libraries by applying iRepertoire HTBI primers and Arm-PCR of CDR3 regions. A single record per CDR3 protein comes from TCRdb applying MiXCR to the multiplex PCR reads. There are some 230,000 distinct CDR3 sequences in the sample; 15% to 20% occur only once, and around 20% lies in the top ten. Time point given: newly diagnosed GD, antithyroid drugs for less than 3 months. Preparation of the TCR library used RNA extracted from PBMCs.

Sequencing was performed on peripheral blood mononuclear cells (PBMCs), taken at new diagnosis, from a patient treated with antithyroid drugs. The chain has TRBV19 and TRBJ2-7; 8 bases agree with TRBD1. This sequence was found in a female donor with Graves disease. The CDR3 protein is CASSKQGVDEQYF. CDR3 nucleotides: TGTGCCAGTAGTAAACAGGGGGTGGACGAGCAGTACTTC. The whole variable domain, filled in from reference TRBV19 and TRBJ2-7, reads DGGITQSPKYLFRKEGQNVTLSCEQNLNHDAMYWYRQDPGQGLRLIYYSQIVNDFQKGDIAEGYSVSREKKESFPLTVTSAQKNPTAFYLCASSKQGVDEQYFGPGTRLTVT.